Below, 30 T cell receptor beta chains from the same sample are listed, as sequenced in a study of shared clonotypes between healthy human individuals. TCRdb keeps only in-frame clones here, not all; method: immunoSEQ multiplex PCR. The data contain approximately 2.5 million clones, around nine tenths of them singletons. Sequenced sample: naive CD4+ T cells sorted from blood. Subset here: CD45RA+ positively selected. The receptors were gathered from a man aged 18 to 35 in good health.

V usage is TRBV5-4 and J usage is TRBJ2-1; the D is unclear. Germline loops: CDR1 SGHNT, CDR2 YYREEE (reference sequence). Trimming shortened V by 4 bases and J by 8 bases, and 16 bases separated the two germline ends. The CDR3 loop spans 14 amino acids. DNA for the CDR3: TGTGCCAGCAGCCGTGAGAACAGAGGCGATGAGCAGTTCTTC. Its translation: CASSRENRGDEQFF. Complete variable domain (other parts from reference TRBV5-4 and TRBJ2-1): ETGVTQSPTHLIKTRGQQVTLRCSSQSGHNTVSWYQQALGQGPQFIFQYYREEENGRGNFPPRFSGLQFPNYSSELNVNALELDDSALYLCASSRENRGDEQFFGPGTRLTVL.

Details on this clone: An end of the junction does not agree with germline; a read error may underlie this. The chain carries TRBV11-2 and TRBJ1-2, with D possibly TRBD1 on 6 matching bases. The V gene's germline CDR1 is SGHAT and CDR2 FQNNGV. The CDR3 has 14 amino acids. The CDR3 loop is CASSLRLDSGPTFF. CDR3 in DNA: TGTGCCAGCAGCTTGCGGCTGGACAGCGGGCCCACATTCTTC. Full variable domain (rest looked up from reference TRBV11-2 and TRBJ1-2): EAGVAQSPRYKIIEKRQSVAFWCNPISGHATLYWYQQILGQGPKLLIQFQNNGVVDDSQLPKDRFSAERLKGVDSTLKIQPAKLEDSAVYLCASSLRLDSGPTFFGSGTRLTVV.

The CDR3 loop reads CASSLVAGGWTDTQYF. CDR3 DNA sequence: TGTGCCAGCAGCTTAGTTGCGGGAGGGTGGACAGATACGCAGTATTTT. The V and J genes are TRBV7-2 and TRBJ2-3; 9 nucleotides agree with TRBD2. Germline values: CDR1 SGHTA, CDR2 FQGNSA. Germline trimming cut 1 base from V and 3 bases from J; bases unmatched to any gene: 5. This CDR3 is 16 amino acids long.

The V and J genes are TRBV5-1 and TRBJ2-1; D unresolved. The CDR3 is 16 amino acids. Trimming removed 4 bases from V and 9 bases from J, with 23 bases in between. From germline, CDR1 is SGHRS and CDR2 YFSETQ. The CDR3 bases are TGCGCCAGCAGCGATCCTAGAACCCACAGTTTCACTGAGCAGTTCTTC. It specifies CASSDPRTHSFTEQFF.

Of note for this clone: The same CDR3 can be traced to other DNA sequences in this sample. The V gene is TRBV30, the J gene TRBJ2-3, with D unresolved. Trimming left V 1 base short and J 4 bases short, with 3 bases between. The CDR3 is made up of 11 amino acids. Germline V gives CDR1 GTSNPN, CDR2 SVGIG (reference sequence). The CDR3 spells CAWSGADTQYF. In DNA form, the CDR3 reads TGTGCCTGGAGTGGTGCAGATACGCAGTATTTT.

The chain uses TRBV4-1 and TRBJ2-3; no clear D. The CDR3 loop spans 16 amino acids. CDR1 is MGHRA and CDR2 is YSYEKL in the germline V gene. V dropped 0 bases and J dropped 2 bases, with 12 bases sitting between them. The CDR3 DNA follows: TGCGCCAGCAGCCAAGAGTTGAGACCCAACACAGATACGCAGTATTTT. It is translated as CASSQELRPNTDTQYF.

This clone has only a few counts. The same CDR3 arises from other DNA sequences in this sample as well. The chain recombines TRBV6-5 with TRBJ1-2; 8 nucleotides agree with TRBD1. Germline V gives CDR1 MNHEY, CDR2 SVGAGI. V was pared by 5 bases and J by 7 bases, with 3 bases of the junction left unmatched. This CDR3 contains 12 residues. CDR3 coding DNA: TGTGCCAGCAGTCGAGACAGGGGTGGCTACACCTTC. Residues: CASSRDRGGYTF.

The chain carries TRBV27 and TRBJ1-6; 12 bases fit TRBD1. This CDR3 contains 20 residues. V was pared by 5 bases and J by 0 bases, with 11 bases of the junction left unmatched. Per germline, CDR1 MNHEY and CDR2 SMNVEV (reference sequence). CDR3 amino acids: CASSRRDRGLNFSYNSPLHF. CDR3 nucleotide sequence: TGTGCCAGCAGTCGCCGGGACAGGGGGCTAAATTTCTCCTATAATTCACCCCTCCACTTT.

This clone was detected once. The CDR3 DNA follows: TGTGCCAGCAGTGCCGAAACGGATCAGCCCCAGCATTTT. This codes for CASSAETDQPQHF. The chain has TRBV2 and TRBJ1-5, with D hard to call. From germline, CDR1 is SNHLY and CDR2 FYNNEI. The length of the CDR3 is 13 residues. Trimming removed 4 bases from V and 5 bases from J, with 9 bases in between.

V is TRBV4-1 and J is TRBJ2-1, with TRBD2 matching over 9 bases. CDR3 length: 16 residues. Germline V gives CDR1 MGHRA, CDR2 YSYEKL. J gave up 5 bases and V 3 bases, and 8 bases lay outside the gene matches. CDR3 sequence: CASSHGLARGNNEQFF. Written as DNA, the CDR3 is TGCGCCAGCAGCCACGGACTAGCGAGGGGGAACAATGAGCAGTTCTTC.

V usage is TRBV25-1 and J usage is TRBJ2-7; 10 bases match TRBD2. Germline loops: CDR1 MGHDK, CDR2 SYGVNS. Trimming cost V 3 bases and J 2 bases; bases outside gene matches: 4. The CDR3 totals 15 residues. The CDR3 DNA reads TGTGCCAGCAGTGAGGCTAGCGGGGGACCCTACGAGCAGTACTTC. Translation: CASSEASGGPYEQYF.

The V gene is TRBV6-6, the J gene TRBJ1-5; the D is unclear. This CDR3 contains 13 residues. The V gene lost 4 bases and the J gene lost 7 bases, with 11 bases spanning the gap. CDR1 MNHNY and CDR2 SVGAGI come from the germline V gene (reference sequence). CDR3 protein: CASSSQVGQPQHF. As DNA, the CDR3 is TGTGCCAGCAGTTCCCAAGTAGGACAGCCCCAGCATTTT.

The V call is TRBV15, the J call TRBJ2-2; 7 bases align to TRBD1. V was clipped by 6 bases and J by 1 base; unmatched bases: 5. CDR3 length: 15 residues. Looked up from germline, CDR1 is LNHNV and CDR2 is YYDKDF (reference sequence). The CDR3 spells CATRNDRENTGELFF. For the CDR3, the DNA is TGTGCCACCAGAAACGACAGGGAGAACACCGGGGAGCTGTTTTTT.

This rearrangement joins TRBV15 to TRBJ2-7; either TRBD1 or TRBD2 may fit D (5 bases each). The CDR3 totals 14 residues. In germline, CDR1 is LNHNV, CDR2 YYDKDF (reference sequence). Trimming removed 0 bases from V and 2 bases from J, with 8 bases in between. The CDR3 sequence: CATSRDGGPYEQYF. The CDR3 nucleotides are TGTGCCACCAGCAGAGATGGGGGTCCCTACGAGCAGTACTTC.

The gene calls are TRBV4-2 and TRBJ2-7, with D possibly being TRBD2 (6 bases). There are 15 residues in the CDR3. V was trimmed by 1 base and J by 2 bases, leaving 12 bases between them. CDR1 and CDR2 (germline): LGHNA, YNFKEQ. The CDR3 loop reads CASSQGGESAYEQYF. The CDR3 DNA reads TGTGCCAGCAGCCAAGGCGGGGAGTCCGCCTACGAGCAGTACTTC.

The J gene is TRBJ2-2, the V gene TRBV28; D possibly matches TRBD1 or TRBD2 (5 bases each). Trimming cost V 6 bases and J 5 bases, with 22 bases left between them. This CDR3 comprises 17 residues. Germline V gene lookup returns CDR1 MDHEN and CDR2 SYDVKM. CDR3 bases: TGTGCCAGCAGCTTCCCCCGAGTGGGGGTCGGGACCGGGGAGCTGTTTTTT. Protein product: CASSFPRVGVGTGELFF.

This clone was seen only once. CDR3: CAWSVNRGREQYF. CDR3 DNA sequence: TGTGCCTGGAGTGTCAACAGGGGGCGTGAGCAGTACTTC. The rearrangement joins TRBV30 to TRBJ2-7, with 9 bases fitting TRBD1. CDR1 and CDR2 from the germline V gene are GTSNPN and SVGIG (reference sequence). V gave up 0 bases and J gave up 7 bases; unmatched junction bases: 4. The CDR3 is 13 residues long.

V usage is TRBV6-1 and J usage is TRBJ2-7; perhaps TRBD1 as D (6 bases). Trimming cost V 7 bases and J 3 bases, with 16 bases left between them. This CDR3 comprises 14 residues. From germline, CDR1 is MNHNS and CDR2 SASEGT. CDR3: CASTGSWGLYEQYF. Here the CDR3 DNA reads TGTGCCAGCACGGGTTCTTGGGGGCTCTACGAGCAGTACTTC.

The chain combines TRBV5-5 with TRBJ1-1; D not resolved. In germline, CDR1 is SGHKS, CDR2 YYEKEE (reference sequence). Trimming stripped 2 bases from V and 3 bases from J, with 14 bases between. CDR3 length: 15 amino acids. Here the CDR3 DNA reads TGTGCCAGCAGCTTTATAATAAAGAGGGACACTGAAGCTTTCTTT. Residues: CASSFIIKRDTEAFF.

Details on this clone: Distinct nucleotide sequences in the sample also encode this CDR3. This chain's CDR3 is CASTGNTEAFF. CDR3 DNA: TGTGCCAGCACAGGGAACACTGAAGCTTTCTTT. J is TRBJ1-1 and V is TRBV28; D uncertain. CDR3 size: 11 residues. The V and J ends lost 7 bases and 1 base respectively, with 4 bases between them. Germline loops: CDR1 MDHEN, CDR2 SYDVKM.

This sequence joins TRBV2 and TRBJ1-1; D is unclear. Germline CDR1 is SNHLY and CDR2 is FYNNEI. The CDR3 covers 14 residues. V was shortened by 5 bases and J by 5 bases, with 15 bases between the two germline ends. The CDR3 coding sequence is TGTGCCAGCAGTATAATGCCAGTTGGTACTGAAGCTTTCTTT. Translating it yields CASSIMPVGTEAFF.

The chain recombines TRBV11-2 with TRBJ2-3, with 10 bases lining up with TRBD1. This CDR3 comprises 15 residues. Trimming cost V 5 bases and J 5 bases; bases outside gene matches: 7. Germline V gives CDR1 SGHAT, CDR2 FQNNGV. This chain's CDR3 is CASSTPTGGRDTQYF. CDR3 bases: TGTGCCAGCAGCACCCCGACAGGGGGCAGAGATACGCAGTATTTT.

The chain has TRBV20-1 and TRBJ2-5; D uncertain. Trimming stripped 6 bases from V and 5 bases from J, with 7 bases between. Germline values: CDR1 DFQATT, CDR2 SNEGSKA (reference sequence). This CDR3 region has 10 residues. The CDR3 bases are TGCAGTGCAGCCTCGGAGACCCAGTACTTC. Translating gives CSAASETQYF.

A note on this clone: One end of the junction varies from germline; a read error may be responsible. The same CDR3 also results from other DNA sequences found in this sample. The J gene is TRBJ1-1, the V gene TRBV6-6; 9 bases align to TRBD1. Germline V gene data show CDR1 as MNHNY and CDR2 as SVGAGI (reference sequence). CDR3 length: 16 amino acids. The CDR3 nucleotides are TGTGCCACCGCAGACAGGGGGAGAGGATCGAACACTGAGGCTTTCTTT. Amino acids: CATADRGRGSNTEAFF.

V usage is TRBV4-1 and J usage is TRBJ2-1; perhaps TRBD2 as D (6 bases). Germline loops: CDR1 MGHRA, CDR2 YSYEKL. Trimming shortened V by 2 bases and J by 0 bases, and 14 bases separated the two germline ends. The CDR3 covers 17 residues. In nucleotides, the CDR3 is TGCGCCAGCAGCCAATTGGTGGGGACTCCCTCCTACAATGAGCAGTTCTTC. Translated: CASSQLVGTPSYNEQFF.

The gene calls are TRBV5-6 and TRBJ2-5; 10 bases map to TRBD2. With 0 bases clipped from V and 5 bases from J, the junction kept 10 bases outside the gene matches. Per germline, CDR1 SGHDT and CDR2 YYEEEE. This CDR3 has 17 residues. The CDR3 reads CASSLGLAGERRETQYF. In DNA form, the CDR3 reads TGTGCCAGCAGCTTGGGGCTAGCGGGGGAAAGGAGGGAGACCCAGTACTTC.

The V and J genes are TRBV6-5 and TRBJ2-5; 11 bases fit TRBD1. The CDR3 runs 15 residues. The junction had 6 bases not matched to a gene; V was cut back by 5 bases and J by 4 bases. Germline loops: CDR1 MNHEY, CDR2 SVGAGI. CDR3 DNA: TGTGCCAGCAGTAAACCCGGGACAGGGGGAGAGACCCAGTACTTC. Its protein is CASSKPGTGGETQYF.

The genes are TRBV30 and TRBJ2-7, with D unclear. With 0 bases removed from V and 0 bases from J, the gap between germline ends came to 6 bases. Germline V gene lookup returns CDR1 GTSNPN and CDR2 SVGIG (reference sequence). The CDR3 contains 13 residues. The CDR3 DNA is TGTGCCTGGAGTGTTTCCTTCTCCTACGAGCAGTACTTC. Amino acids: CAWSVSFSYEQYF.

The chain carries TRBV6-5 and TRBJ1-1; 7 nucleotides line up with TRBD1. CDR1 is MNHEY, CDR2 SVGAGI, per germline. The CDR3 is 16 amino acids. Losses at the gene ends were 0 bases for V and 10 bases for J; bases not matched to a gene: 14. The CDR3 is CASSYSTRDRAGGAFF. The CDR3 DNA reads as TGTGCCAGCAGTTACTCGACAAGAGACAGGGCCGGGGGAGCTTTCTTT.

The chain has TRBV19 and TRBJ2-2; TRBD1 is a possible D gene (6 bases). Germline V gene lookup returns CDR1 LNHDA and CDR2 SQIVND (reference sequence). The CDR3 length is 14 residues. V was cut by 3 bases and J by 8 bases, with 13 bases left in between. CDR3 DNA: TGTGCCAGTAGTATGTGGGACAAGGAGGGGGAGCTGTTTTTT. Its protein product is CASSMWDKEGELFF.